This TCR beta chain was found in a study of graft-versus-host responses after intestinal transplantation. The CDR3 is 14 amino acids. With 10 bases clipped from V and 3 bases from J, the junction kept 8 bases outside the gene matches. Germline V gene lookup returns CDR1 MNHEY and CDR2 SVGAGI. This clone was observed once. Antigen specificity is unknown. Here immunoSEQ multiplex PCR was the method, and the copy in TCRdb shows in-frame clones only, minus some. The data contain some 81,000 clones, 85% to 90% of them singletons. This chain connects TRBV6-5 to TRBJ2-3, with TRBD1 identical over 9 bases. The starting material was unstimulated CD4+ T cells sorted from spleen or lymph node cells, obtained before intestinal transplant. The receptor's source is a human donor who received an intestinal transplant. CDR3 bases: TGTGCCACCCCGACAGGGGGAAGTACAGATACGCAGTATTTT. It is translated as CATPTGGSTDTQYF.